Following are 23 T cell receptor beta chains from one sample sequenced in a study of blood T cell repertoires in COVID-19. The assay was immunoSEQ multiplex PCR, and TCRdb's table has in-frame clones only and misses some. The table has around 300,000 clones, around 80% seen once. Sample: peripheral blood. All receptors come from a man in his thirties or forties with active or convalescent COVID-19.

CDR3: CASSSGDYGYTF. The CDR3 nucleotides are TGTGCCAGCAGTTCAGGCGACTATGGCTACACCTTC. The rearrangement uses TRBV27 and TRBJ1-2; no definite D call. There are 12 residues in the CDR3. V lost 4 bases and J lost 3, with 6 bases in between. Germline V gene sequence: CDR1 MNHEY, CDR2 SMNVEV (reference sequence).

This clone has more than one count but fewer than ten. The gene calls are TRBV11-3 and TRBJ2-1; D may be TRBD1 (6 bases). Germline V gene lookup returns CDR1 SGHNT and CDR2 YENEEA. The V end lost 1 base, the J end lost 9 bases, and 10 bases lay between the germline ends. This CDR3 is built from 13 residues. The CDR3 here is CASSLGGLTEQFF. CDR3 DNA: TGTGCCAGCAGCTTAGGGGGGCTCACTGAGCAGTTCTTC.

The chain joins TRBV14 to TRBJ1-3; D gene unclear. The CDR3 totals 15 residues. Per germline, CDR1 SGHDN and CDR2 FVKESK. The V end lost 1 base, the J end lost 4 bases, and 11 bases lay between the germline ends. CDR3 sequence reads: CASSQVGGSGNTIYF. The CDR3 bases are TGTGCCAGCAGCCAAGTAGGCGGGAGCGGAAACACCATATATTTT.

The J gene is TRBJ2-7, the V gene TRBV5-1; TRBD1 is a possible D gene (7 bases). The germline V gene has CDR1 SGHRS and CDR2 YFSETQ. CDR3 length equals 14 residues. The germline V and J ends were trimmed by 0 bases and 6 bases, with 13 bases remaining between them. DNA of the CDR3: TGCGCCAGCAGCTTGGCCCAGGGGGGAGGCGAGCAGTACTTC. Translating gives CASSLAQGGGEQYF.

This clone was found a few times. The rearrangement links TRBV6-5 to TRBJ2-7; the D gene is possibly TRBD2 (6 bases). CDR1 and CDR2 (germline): MNHEY, SVGAGI. Trimming pared 5 bases from V and 5 bases from J, leaving 10 bases between. This CDR3 has 12 amino acids. CDR3 in DNA: TGTGCCAGCAGTCCTTGGGGGGACGAGCAGTACTTC. The encoded protein is CASSPWGDEQYF.

This chain joins TRBV6-2 or TRBV6-3 and TRBJ2-7, with 8 bases matching TRBD2. The CDR3 loop spans 14 amino acids. CDR1 and CDR2 (germline): MNHEY, SVGEGT. The J segment lost 3 bases and the V segment lost 4 bases, leaving 5 bases of the junction unmatched. CDR3 coding DNA: TGTGCCAGCAGTTTCGGGAGGGCCTTCTACGAGCAGTACTTC. Its translation is CASSFGRAFYEQYF.

The CDR3 nucleotides read TGCAGCGTTACTCTTCCGGGACAGCCACAAGAGACCCAGTACTTC. Translated, it gives CSVTLPGQPQETQYF. The V gene is TRBV29-1, the J gene TRBJ2-5; TRBD1 matches at 7 bases. The ends lost 5 bases at V and 2 bases at J; junction bases unmatched: 11. The CDR3 is made up of 15 amino acids. From germline, CDR1 is SQVTM and CDR2 ANQGSEA.

This chain joins TRBV19 and TRBJ1-2, with D unresolved. The CDR3 has 13 amino acids. Trimming stripped 2 bases from V and 2 bases from J, with 6 bases between. In germline, CDR1 is LNHDA, CDR2 SQIVND (reference sequence). The CDR3 loop is CASSILQNYGYTF. The CDR3 nucleotides are TGTGCCAGTAGTATACTCCAGAACTATGGCTACACCTTC.

The genes are TRBV30 and TRBJ2-1; no reliable D call. Between the trimmed V and J ends, which lost 4 bases and 6 bases, there was a span of 7 bases. Germline values: CDR1 GTSNPN, CDR2 SVGIG (reference sequence). CDR3 length: 11 amino acids. CDR3 loop: CAWMAGNEQFF. DNA of the CDR3: TGTGCCTGGATGGCTGGCAATGAGCAGTTCTTC. Full variable domain (missing parts from reference TRBV30 and TRBJ2-1): SQTIHQWPATLVQPVGSPLSLECTVEGTSNPNLYWYRQAAGRGLQLLFYSVGIGQISSEVPQNLSASRPQDRQFILSSKKLLLSDSGFYLCAWMAGNEQFFGPGTRLTVL.

The V call is TRBV11-2, the J call TRBJ2-7; unclear D gene. CDR3 length equals 16 residues. CDR1 and CDR2 (germline): SGHAT, FQNNGV. Trimming stripped 0 bases from V and 4 bases from J, with 16 bases between. Here the CDR3 DNA reads TGTGCCAGCAGCTTAGATCCGGCTAGTCGAGCTTACGAGCAGTACTTC. Translating it yields CASSLDPASRAYEQYF.

This clone has a single count. This chain joins TRBV21-1 and TRBJ1-4; TRBD1 is taken as the D call from the table, unchecked against the DNA. TRBV21-1 is tagged as a pseudogene. The CDR3 is 16 residues long. The CDR3 loop reads CASSKTGSATNEKLFF. The CDR3 DNA sequence: TGTGCCAGCAGCAAAACAGGATCTGCAACTAATGAAAAACTGTTTTTT.

The V and J genes are TRBV4-2 and TRBJ2-1, with a tentative D call TRBD1 (7 bases). There are 15 residues in the CDR3. V lost 6 bases and J lost 8, with 20 bases in between. The germline gives CDR1 LGHNA, CDR2 YNFKEQ. The CDR3 sequence is CASRLTGPGGHEQFF. The CDR3, as DNA: TGTGCCAGCAGGTTAACAGGTCCAGGGGGGCATGAGCAGTTCTTC.

The chain is built from TRBV2 and TRBJ2-2, with D possibly TRBD1 on 5 matching bases. The germline CDR1 and CDR2 sequences are SNHLY and FYNNEI. The germline V and J ends were trimmed by 5 bases and 1 base, with 14 bases remaining between them. The CDR3 loop spans 16 amino acids. The CDR3, as DNA: TGTGCCAGCAGTAAGACAGACATAAAGAACACCGGGGAGCTGTTTTTT. Amino acids: CASSKTDIKNTGELFF.

The V and J genes are TRBV5-8 and TRBJ2-7; 11 bases are a match to TRBD2. CDR3 length equals 15 residues. Trimming took 4 bases from V and 2 from J; bases not matched to a gene: 5. The V gene's germline CDR1 is SGHTS and CDR2 YDEGEE. CDR3 residues: CASSRLAGPTYEQYF. The CDR3 DNA reads as TGTGCCAGCAGCCGACTAGCGGGGCCTACCTACGAGCAGTACTTC.

This clone was seen a single time. The V call is TRBV19, the J call TRBJ2-7; 8 positions agree with TRBD2. V shed 5 bases and J 2 bases; nucleotides not matched to a gene: 8. The germline gives CDR1 LNHDA, CDR2 SQIVND (reference sequence). The CDR3 runs to 15 residues. CDR3 protein: CASSPVVAGTYEQYF. The CDR3 DNA sequence: TGTGCCAGTAGTCCCGTGGTAGCGGGAACCTACGAGCAGTACTTC.

This rearrangement joins TRBV4-1 to TRBJ2-7; weak D call: TRBD2 (6 bases). The CDR3 contains 14 residues. Germline V gene data show CDR1 as MGHRA and CDR2 as YSYEKL. Trimming stripped 3 bases from V and 0 bases from J, with 9 bases between. CDR3 in DNA: TGCGCCAGCAGCCATATCGGGGGCTCCTACGAGCAGTACTTC. Amino acid sequence: CASSHIGGSYEQYF.

The chain uses TRBV5-1 and TRBJ2-1; 10 nucleotides align to TRBD1. J lost 6 bases, V lost 4 bases, and 10 bases had no gene match. The V gene's germline CDR1 is SGHRS and CDR2 YFSETQ. The CDR3 covers 16 residues. Here the CDR3 DNA reads TGCGCCAGCAGCGTAGCCGGGACAGGGGTTTCCAATGAGCAGTTCTTC. Encoded protein: CASSVAGTGVSNEQFF.

This chain joins TRBV28 and TRBJ2-7, with D possibly matching TRBD2 (5 bases). Germline V gene lookup returns CDR1 MDHEN and CDR2 SYDVKM. This CDR3 comprises 14 residues. The germline V and J ends were trimmed by 5 bases and 5 bases, with 16 bases remaining between them. This chain's CDR3 is CASSPPGGHHEQYF. DNA of the CDR3: TGTGCCAGCAGTCCCCCAGGCGGGCACCACGAGCAGTACTTC.

V and J are TRBV27 and TRBJ2-1; D is ambiguous. Trimming took 7 bases from V and 6 from J, leaving 13 bases between them. The CDR3 is 13 amino acids. CDR1 and CDR2 (germline): MNHEY, SMNVEV (reference sequence). CDR3 in DNA: TGTGCCAGCACCCCGCGGAATGGCAATGAGCAGTTCTTC. Its translation is CASTPRNGNEQFF.

The chain uses TRBV30 and TRBJ1-2; 9 bases are a match to TRBD1. The CDR3 runs 14 residues. With V trimmed by 1 base and J by 7 bases, 7 bases remained unmatched. Germline CDR1 is GTSNPN and CDR2 is SVGIG (reference sequence). The CDR3 DNA reads as TGTGCCTGGAGTGGGAGGGGACAGGGACGTGGCTACACCTTC. This encodes CAWSGRGQGRGYTF.

The rearrangement uses TRBV9 and TRBJ2-2; 11 bases agree with TRBD2. Germline trimming cut 4 bases from V and 0 bases from J; bases unmatched to any gene: 2. Germline V CDR1 and CDR2: SGDLS, YYNGEE. The CDR3 is 16 residues long. Here the CDR3 reads CASSPSGGPNTGELFF. The CDR3 region has the DNA TGTGCCAGCAGCCCTAGCGGGGGGCCGAACACCGGGGAGCTGTTTTTT.

The chain recombines TRBV30 with TRBJ1-6; TRBD1 aligns across 9 bases. The CDR3 runs 15 residues. With V trimmed by 6 bases and J by 7 bases, 10 bases remained unmatched. CDR1 is GTSNPN and CDR2 is SVGIG in the germline V gene (reference sequence). The CDR3 loop is CACYPRDRENSPLHF. The CDR3 DNA reads TGTGCCTGTTACCCTCGGGACAGGGAAAATTCACCCCTCCACTTT.

The chain is built from TRBV6-2 or TRBV6-3 and TRBJ2-1, with 9 positions matching TRBD1. The length of the CDR3 is 15 residues. J gave up 10 bases and V 4 bases, and 11 bases lay outside the gene matches. Germline V gene lookup returns CDR1 MNHEY and CDR2 SVGEGT. The DNA of the CDR3 is TGTGCCAGCAGTTCGACCCCTACAGGGGGCAAGGAGCAGTTCTTC. Translating gives CASSSTPTGGKEQFF.